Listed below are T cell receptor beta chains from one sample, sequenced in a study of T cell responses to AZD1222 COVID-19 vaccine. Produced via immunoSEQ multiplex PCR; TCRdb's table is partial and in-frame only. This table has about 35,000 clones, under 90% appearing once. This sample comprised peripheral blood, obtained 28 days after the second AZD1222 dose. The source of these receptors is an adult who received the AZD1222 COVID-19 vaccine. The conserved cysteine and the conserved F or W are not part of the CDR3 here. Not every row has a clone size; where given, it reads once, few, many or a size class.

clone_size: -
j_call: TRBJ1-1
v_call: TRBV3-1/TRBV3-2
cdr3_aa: ASGRGRLEAF

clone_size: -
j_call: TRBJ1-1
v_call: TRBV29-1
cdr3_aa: SLRQGAEAF

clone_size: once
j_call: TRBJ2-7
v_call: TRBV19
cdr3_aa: ASSIGFGTHYSYEQY

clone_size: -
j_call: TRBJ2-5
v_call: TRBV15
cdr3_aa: ATSRDAGKETQY

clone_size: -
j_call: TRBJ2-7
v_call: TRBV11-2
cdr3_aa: ASSPTGQGAREQY

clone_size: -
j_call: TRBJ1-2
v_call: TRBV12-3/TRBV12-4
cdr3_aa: ASSLGLYGYT

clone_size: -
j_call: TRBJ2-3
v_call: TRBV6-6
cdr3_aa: ASSYPGLAGSDTQY

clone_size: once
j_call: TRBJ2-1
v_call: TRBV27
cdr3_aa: ASSLNFGTYNEQF

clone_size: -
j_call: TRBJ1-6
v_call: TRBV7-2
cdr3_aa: ASSLAGVIQGANSPLH

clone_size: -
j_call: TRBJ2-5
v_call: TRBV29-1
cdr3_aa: SVGGSSLNTQETQY

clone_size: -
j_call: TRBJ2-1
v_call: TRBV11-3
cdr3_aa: ASSLLQGGDEQF

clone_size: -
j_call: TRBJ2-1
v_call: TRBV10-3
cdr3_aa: AIGTTNEQF

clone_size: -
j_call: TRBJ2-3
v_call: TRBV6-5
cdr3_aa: ASSYSWRSTDTQY

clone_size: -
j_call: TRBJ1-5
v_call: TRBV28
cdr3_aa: ASSFLNQPQH

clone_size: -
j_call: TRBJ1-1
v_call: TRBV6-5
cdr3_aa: ANPGELAF

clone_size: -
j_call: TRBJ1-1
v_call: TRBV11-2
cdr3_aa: ASSFSMNTEAF

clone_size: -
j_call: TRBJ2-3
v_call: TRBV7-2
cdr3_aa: ASSPGLAGGQDTQY

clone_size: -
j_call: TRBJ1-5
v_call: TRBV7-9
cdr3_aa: ASSFGTAVNQPQH

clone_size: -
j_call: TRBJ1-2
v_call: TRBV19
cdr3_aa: ASSDPGYYGYT

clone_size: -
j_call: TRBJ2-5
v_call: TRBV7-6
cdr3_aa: ASSLERTQY

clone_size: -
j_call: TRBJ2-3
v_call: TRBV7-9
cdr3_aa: ASSPGLTTDTQY

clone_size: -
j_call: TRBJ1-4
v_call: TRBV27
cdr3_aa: ASSFGQGYEKLF